This T cell receptor beta chain appears in the sequencing data of a study of PD-L1 blockade in urothelial cancer. Clones were read by immunoSEQ multiplex PCR, and TCRdb kept only the in-frame ones, dropping some. The sample consists of 75,000 to 90,000 clones, around 80% of them appearing once. V was pared by 7 bases and J by 10 bases, with 8 bases of the junction left unmatched. Germline V gene sequence: CDR1 LGHNT, CDR2 FRNRAP. The CDR3 runs 13 residues. The V and J genes are TRBV12-5 and TRBJ1-1; 11 bases agree with TRBD1. The input for sequencing was PBMCs, taken around atezolizumab (anti-PD-L1) treatment. This clonotype originated in a man between 70 and 80 years old with urothelial cancer. The CDR3 sequence is CASARTGGAGAFF. The CDR3 DNA reads TGTGCTAGTGCTAGGACAGGGGGCGCGGGAGCTTTCTTT.